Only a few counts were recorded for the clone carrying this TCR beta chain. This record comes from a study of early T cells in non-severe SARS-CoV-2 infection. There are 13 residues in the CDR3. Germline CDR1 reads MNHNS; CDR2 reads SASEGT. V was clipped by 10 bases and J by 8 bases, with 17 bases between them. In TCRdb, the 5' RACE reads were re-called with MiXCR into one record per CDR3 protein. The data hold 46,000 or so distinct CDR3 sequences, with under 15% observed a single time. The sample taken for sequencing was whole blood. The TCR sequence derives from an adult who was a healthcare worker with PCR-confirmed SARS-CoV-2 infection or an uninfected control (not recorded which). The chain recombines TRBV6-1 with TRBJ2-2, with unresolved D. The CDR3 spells CATTELSQGELFF. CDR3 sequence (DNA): TGTGCCACCACCGAACTTAGTCAGGGGGAGCTGTTTTTT.